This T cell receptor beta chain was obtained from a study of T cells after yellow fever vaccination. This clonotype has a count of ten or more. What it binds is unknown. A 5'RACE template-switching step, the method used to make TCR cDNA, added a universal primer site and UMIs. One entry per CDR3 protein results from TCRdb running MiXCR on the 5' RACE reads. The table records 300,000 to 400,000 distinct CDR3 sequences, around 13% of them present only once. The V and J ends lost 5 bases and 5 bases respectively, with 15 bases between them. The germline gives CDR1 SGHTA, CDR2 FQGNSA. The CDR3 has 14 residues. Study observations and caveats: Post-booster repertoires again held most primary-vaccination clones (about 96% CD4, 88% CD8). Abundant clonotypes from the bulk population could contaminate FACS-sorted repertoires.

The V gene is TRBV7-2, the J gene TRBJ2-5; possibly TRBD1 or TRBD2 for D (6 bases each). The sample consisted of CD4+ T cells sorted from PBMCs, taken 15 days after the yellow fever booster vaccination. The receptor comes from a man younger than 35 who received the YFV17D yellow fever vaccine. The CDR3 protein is CASSGGPTGETQYF. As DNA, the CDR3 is TGTGCCAGCAGCGGGGGGCCCACGGGGGAGACCCAGTACTTC.